This T cell receptor (beta chain) derives from a study of graft-versus-host responses after intestinal transplantation. Study in general: Anti-thymocyte globulin induction was given to all recipients, followed by tacrolimus and steroids for around three years.

Study results and caveats: GvH clones surfaced in recipient marrow, some emerging earlier in ileum or blood.

Trimming removed 2 bases at V and 2 bases at J, with 13 bases between. Per the germline V gene, CDR1 is SGHDT and CDR2 is YYEEEE. This CDR3 contains 15 residues. Measured with immunoSEQ multiplex PCR; TCRdb has only the in-frame clones, and not every one. The profile shows 7,000 to 10,000 clones, around 30% of them singletons. Each mixed lymphocyte reaction held around 200,000 CFSE-labeled responders and around 200,000 irradiated violet-dye-labeled stimulators. Sorted cells were CFSE-low CD3+CD4+ or CD3+CD8+ proliferating responders. This clone was seen only a few times. Material: alloreactive CD4+ T cells from a mixed lymphocyte reaction culture, obtained before intestinal transplant. Subset here: CFSE-low proliferating T cells sorted from roughly six-day pre-transplant mixed lymphocyte reaction (GvH or HvG direction). The gene calls are TRBV5-6 and TRBJ2-5; tentatively, D is TRBD2 (6 bases). This receptor was taken from a human patient who received an intestinal transplant. CDR3 in amino acids: CASSFRDWTQETQYF. CDR3 nucleotides: TGTGCCAGCAGCTTCCGGGACTGGACTCAAGAGACCCAGTACTTC.